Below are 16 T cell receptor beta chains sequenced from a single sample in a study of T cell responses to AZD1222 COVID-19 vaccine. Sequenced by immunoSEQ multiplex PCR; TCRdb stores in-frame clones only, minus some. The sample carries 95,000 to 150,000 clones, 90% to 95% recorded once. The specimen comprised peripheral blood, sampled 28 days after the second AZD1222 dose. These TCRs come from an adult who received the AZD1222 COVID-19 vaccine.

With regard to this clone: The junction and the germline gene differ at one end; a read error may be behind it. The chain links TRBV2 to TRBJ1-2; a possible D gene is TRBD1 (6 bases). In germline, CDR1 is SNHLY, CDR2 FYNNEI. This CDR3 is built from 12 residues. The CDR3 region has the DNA TGTGCCAGCAGCCTAACAGGGCCCGGCTTCACCTTC. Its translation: CASSLTGPGFTF.

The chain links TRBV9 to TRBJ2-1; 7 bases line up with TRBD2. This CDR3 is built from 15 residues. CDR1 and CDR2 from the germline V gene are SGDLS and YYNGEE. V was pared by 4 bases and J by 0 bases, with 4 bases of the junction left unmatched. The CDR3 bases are TGTGCCAGCAGCCCGGGGGGTAGCTCCTACAATGAGCAGTTCTTC. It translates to CASSPGGSSYNEQFF. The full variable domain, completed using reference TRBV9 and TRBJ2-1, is DSGVTQTPKHLITATGQRVTLRCSPRSGDLSVYWYQQSLDQGLQFLIQYYNGEERAKGNILERFSAQQFPDLHSELNLSSLELGDSALYFCASSPGGSSYNEQFFGPGTRLTVL.

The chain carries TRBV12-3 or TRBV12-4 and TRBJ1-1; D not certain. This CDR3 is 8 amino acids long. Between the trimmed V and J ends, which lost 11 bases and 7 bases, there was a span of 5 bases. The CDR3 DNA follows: TGTGCCCACTTTGAAGCTTTCTTT. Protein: CAHFEAFF.

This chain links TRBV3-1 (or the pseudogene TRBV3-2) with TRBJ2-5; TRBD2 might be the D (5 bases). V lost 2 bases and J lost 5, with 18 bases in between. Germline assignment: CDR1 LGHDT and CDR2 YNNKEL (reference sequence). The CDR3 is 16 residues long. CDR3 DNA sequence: TGTGCCAGCAGCCAACCTACCCATAGCGTCTGGGAGACCCAGTACTTC. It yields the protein CASSQPTHSVWETQYF.

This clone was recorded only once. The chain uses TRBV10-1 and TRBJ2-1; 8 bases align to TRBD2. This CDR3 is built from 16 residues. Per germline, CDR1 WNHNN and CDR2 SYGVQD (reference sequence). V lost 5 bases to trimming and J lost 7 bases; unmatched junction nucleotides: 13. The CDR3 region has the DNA TGCGCCAGCAGTTCCCTAGGGAGCGGGGGTCCTAATGAGCAGTTCTTC. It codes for CASSSLGSGGPNEQFF.

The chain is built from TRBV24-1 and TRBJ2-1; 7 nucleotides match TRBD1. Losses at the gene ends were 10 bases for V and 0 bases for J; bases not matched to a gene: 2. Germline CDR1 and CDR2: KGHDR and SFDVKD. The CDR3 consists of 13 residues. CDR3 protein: CATGTVSYNEQFF. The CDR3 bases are TGTGCCACGGGGACAGTCTCCTACAATGAGCAGTTCTTC.

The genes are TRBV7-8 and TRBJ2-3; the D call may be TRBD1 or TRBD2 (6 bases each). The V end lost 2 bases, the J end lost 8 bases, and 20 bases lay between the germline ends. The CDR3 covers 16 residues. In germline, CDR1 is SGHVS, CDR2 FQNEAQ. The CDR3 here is CASSLLRRGTGVTQYF. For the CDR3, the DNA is TGTGCCAGCAGCTTATTAAGGAGGGGGACGGGTGTTACGCAGTATTTT.

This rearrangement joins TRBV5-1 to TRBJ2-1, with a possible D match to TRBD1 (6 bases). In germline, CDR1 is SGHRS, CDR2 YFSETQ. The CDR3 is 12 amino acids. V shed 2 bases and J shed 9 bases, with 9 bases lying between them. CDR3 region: CASSLQGSEQFF. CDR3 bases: TGCGCCAGCAGCTTACAGGGTAGTGAGCAGTTCTTC. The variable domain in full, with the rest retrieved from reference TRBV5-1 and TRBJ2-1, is KAGVTQTPRYLIKTRGQQVTLSCSPISGHRSVSWYQQTPGQGLQFLFEYFSETQRNKGNFPGRFSGRQFSNSRSEMNVSTLELGDSALYLCASSLQGSEQFFGPGTRLTVL.

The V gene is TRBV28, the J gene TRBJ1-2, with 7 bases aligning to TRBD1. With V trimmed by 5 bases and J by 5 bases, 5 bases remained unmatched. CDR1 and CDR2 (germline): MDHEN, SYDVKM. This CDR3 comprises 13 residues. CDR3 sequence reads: CASSPGTVYGYTF. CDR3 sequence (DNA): TGTGCCAGCAGTCCGGGGACAGTGTATGGCTACACCTTC.

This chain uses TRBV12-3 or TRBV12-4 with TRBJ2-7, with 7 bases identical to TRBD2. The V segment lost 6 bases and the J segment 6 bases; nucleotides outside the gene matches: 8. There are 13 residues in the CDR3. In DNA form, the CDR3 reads TGTGCCAGCAGATCTTACGGGGGGACCGAGCAGTACTTC. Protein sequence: CASRSYGGTEQYF.

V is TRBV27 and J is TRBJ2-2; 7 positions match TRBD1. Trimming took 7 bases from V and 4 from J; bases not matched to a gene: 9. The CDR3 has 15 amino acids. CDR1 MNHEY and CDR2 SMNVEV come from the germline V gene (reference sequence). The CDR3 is CASTFRTGTTGELFF. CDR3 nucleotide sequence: TGTGCCAGCACCTTTCGGACAGGCACCACCGGGGAGCTGTTTTTT.

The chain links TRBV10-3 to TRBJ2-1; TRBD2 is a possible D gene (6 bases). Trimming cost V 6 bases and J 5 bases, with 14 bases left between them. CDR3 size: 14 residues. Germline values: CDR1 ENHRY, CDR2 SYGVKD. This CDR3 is CAISRGSQDNEQFF. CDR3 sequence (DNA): TGTGCCATCAGCCGGGGGAGCCAAGACAATGAGCAGTTCTTC.

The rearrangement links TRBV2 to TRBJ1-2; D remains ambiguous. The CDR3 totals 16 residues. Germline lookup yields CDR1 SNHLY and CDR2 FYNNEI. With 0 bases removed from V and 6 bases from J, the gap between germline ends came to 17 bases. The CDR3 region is CASSEALMGRRDGYTF. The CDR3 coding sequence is TGTGCCAGCAGTGAAGCGCTTATGGGCCGCAGAGATGGCTACACCTTC.

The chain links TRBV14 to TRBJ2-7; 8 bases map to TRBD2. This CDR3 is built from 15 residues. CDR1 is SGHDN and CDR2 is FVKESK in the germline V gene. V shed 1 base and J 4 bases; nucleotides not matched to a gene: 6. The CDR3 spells CASSQAIAGRYEQYF. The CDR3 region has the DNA TGTGCCAGCAGCCAAGCAATAGCGGGAAGGTACGAGCAGTACTTC.

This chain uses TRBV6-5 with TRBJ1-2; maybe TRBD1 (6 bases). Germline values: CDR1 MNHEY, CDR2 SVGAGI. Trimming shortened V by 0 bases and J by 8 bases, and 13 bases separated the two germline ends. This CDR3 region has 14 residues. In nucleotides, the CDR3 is TGTGCCAGCAGTTACTCGGGGGGGCTAGGCGGCTACACCTTC. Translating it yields CASSYSGGLGGYTF.

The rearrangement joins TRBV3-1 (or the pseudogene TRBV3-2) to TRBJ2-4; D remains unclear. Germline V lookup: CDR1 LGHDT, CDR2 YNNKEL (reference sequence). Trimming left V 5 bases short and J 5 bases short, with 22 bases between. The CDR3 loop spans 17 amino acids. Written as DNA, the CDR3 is TGTGCCAGCAGCAGCGCTGGTCCCATTTGCAAAGAAAACATTCAGTACTTC. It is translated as CASSSAGPICKENIQYF.